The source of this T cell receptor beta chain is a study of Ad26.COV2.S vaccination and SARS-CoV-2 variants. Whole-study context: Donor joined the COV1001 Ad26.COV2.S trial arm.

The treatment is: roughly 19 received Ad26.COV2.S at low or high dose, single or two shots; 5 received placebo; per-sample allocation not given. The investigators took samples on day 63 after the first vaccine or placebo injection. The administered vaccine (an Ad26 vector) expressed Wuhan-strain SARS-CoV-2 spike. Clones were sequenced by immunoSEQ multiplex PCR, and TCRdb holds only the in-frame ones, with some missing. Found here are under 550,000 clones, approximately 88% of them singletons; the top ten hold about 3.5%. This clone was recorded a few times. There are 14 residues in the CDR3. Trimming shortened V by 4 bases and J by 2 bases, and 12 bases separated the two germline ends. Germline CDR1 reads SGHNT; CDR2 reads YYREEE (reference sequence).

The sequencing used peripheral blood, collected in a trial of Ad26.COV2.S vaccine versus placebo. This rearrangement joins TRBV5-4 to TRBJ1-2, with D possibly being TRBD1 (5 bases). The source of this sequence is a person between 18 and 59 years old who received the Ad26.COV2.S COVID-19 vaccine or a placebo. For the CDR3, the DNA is TGTGCCAGCAGCCTTGATGGGGGGAACTATGGCTACACCTTC. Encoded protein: CASSLDGGNYGYTF.